The rows below give T cell receptor beta chains drawn from one sample of a study of T cell responses to AZD1222 COVID-19 vaccine. The data were produced by immunoSEQ multiplex PCR, yet TCRdb's version contains in-frame clones alone and is incomplete. The sample carries about 150,000 clones, 85% to 95% recorded once. The sample consisted of peripheral blood, taken 28 days after the second AZD1222 dose. The receptors originated from an adult who received the AZD1222 COVID-19 vaccine. CDR3s include the opening cysteine and the closing phenylalanine or tryptophan. Each record gives: J gene, D gene, clone size, V gene, CDR3 protein, CDR3 DNA. The D gene is left open where the match is weak. For some rows the clone size is stated as once, few or many, or as a class when expanded; others skip it.

>TRBJ2-1|TRBD2|once|TRBV4-1
CASSQDQLVASGSYNEQFF
TGCGCCAGCAGCCAAGATCAGTTGGTGGCTAGCGGGAGTTACAATGAGCAGTTCTTC
>TRBJ2-1|TRBD1|.|TRBV6-5
CASSHRQGQDEQFF
TGTGCCAGCAGCCATAGACAGGGGCAGGATGAGCAGTTCTTC
>TRBJ2-5|.|.|TRBV5-1
CASRDETQYF
TGCGCCAGTCGGGATGAGACCCAGTACTTC
>TRBJ1-6|.|.|TRBV6-5
CASSYDGRSPLHF
TGTGCCAGCAGTTACGACGGTCGCTCACCCCTCCACTTT
>TRBJ1-6|.|once|TRBV5-5
CASSLQGDNSPLHF
TGTGCCAGCAGCTTACAGGGTGATAATTCACCCCTCCACTTT
>TRBJ1-5|.|.|TRBV18
CASSPEGNSNQPQHF
TGTGCCAGCTCACCCGAGGGAAATAGCAATCAGCCCCAGCATTTT
>TRBJ1-2|.|.|TRBV4-2
CASSLEVGSNYGYTF
TGTGCCAGCAGCCTCGAGGTAGGCTCTAACTATGGCTACACCTTC
>TRBJ2-2|.|.|TRBV6-5
CASRGYTGELFF
TGTGCCAGCAGGGGATACACCGGGGAGCTGTTTTTT
>TRBJ1-6|.|.|TRBV6-6
CASMQKGTYNSPLHF
TGTGCCAGCATGCAGAAGGGCACCTATAATTCACCCCTCCACTTT
>TRBJ1-2|.|.|TRBV6-5
CASSRQSNYGYTF
TGTGCCAGCAGTCGACAGTCGAACTATGGCTACACCTTC
>TRBJ1-3|.|once|TRBV11-2
CASSSSRLPNGNTIYF
TGTGCCAGCAGCTCCAGCAGGCTACCCAATGGAAACACCATATATTTT
>TRBJ2-7|TRBD2|.|TRBV30
CAWRLAASYEQYF
TGTGCCTGGAGGCTAGCGGCATCCTACGAGCAGTACTTC
>TRBJ2-7|.|.|TRBV20-1
CSASRQFEQYF
TGCAGTGCTAGCAGACAGTTCGAGCAGTACTTC
>TRBJ1-2|.|.|TRBV28
CASSFVNNYGYTF
TGTGCCAGCAGTTTTGTTAACAACTATGGCTACACCTTC
>TRBJ2-3|TRBD2|.|TRBV18
CASSLAGGPTDTQYF
TGTGCCAGCTCTTTAGCGGGGGGCCCCACAGATACGCAGTATTTT
>TRBJ2-2|TRBD2|.|TRBV7-9
CASSSPKGGRASGELFF
TGTGCCAGCAGCTCTCCGAAGGGCGGGAGGGCGTCCGGGGAGCTGTTTTTT
>TRBJ2-3|TRBD2|.|TRBV7-3
CASSRGTSGPSTDTQYF
TGTGCCAGCAGCCGGGGGACTAGCGGACCTAGCACAGATACGCAGTATTTT
>TRBJ1-6|.|.|TRBV3-1/TRBV3-2
CASSSTGVLQPLHF
TGTGCCAGCAGCTCCACAGGAGTTCTTCAACCCCTCCACTTT
>TRBJ2-7|.|.|TRBV2
CASTRVGHEQYF
TGTGCCAGCACCAGGGTGGGGCACGAGCAGTACTTC
>TRBJ2-7|.|.|TRBV2
CASSDQEIYEQYF
TGTGCCAGCAGTGACCAGGAGATCTACGAGCAGTACTTC
>TRBJ2-3|.|.|TRBV5-1
CASSIGTSTDTQYF
TGCGCCAGCAGCATCGGGACTAGCACAGATACGCAGTATTTT
>TRBJ1-1|.|.|TRBV3-1/TRBV3-2
CASSTRGTEGTEAFF
TGTGCCAGCTCGACCCGGGGGACTGAGGGCACTGAAGCTTTCTTT
>TRBJ2-2|.|.|TRBV19
CASSVAGSNTGELFF
TGTGCCAGTAGTGTCGCAGGTTCGAACACCGGGGAGCTGTTTTTT
>TRBJ2-1|.|.|TRBV9
CASSPRTGVGNEQFF
TGTGCCAGCAGCCCCCGGACGGGGGTGGGTAATGAGCAGTTCTTC
>TRBJ2-1|TRBD2|.|TRBV7-9
CASSLAISGSAYNEQFF
TGTGCCAGCAGCTTAGCAATCAGCGGGAGCGCCTACAATGAGCAGTTCTTC
>TRBJ2-7|.|.|TRBV30
CAWSVPQRYEQYF
TGTGCCTGGAGTGTACCCCAAAGGTACGAGCAGTACTTC
>TRBJ1-5|.|.|TRBV30
CAWTAQGINQPQHF
TGTGCCTGGACCGCTCAGGGGATAAATCAGCCCCAGCATTTT
>TRBJ1-1|.|.|TRBV19
CASSISRARTEAFF
TGTGCCAGTAGTATTTCGAGGGCACGAACTGAAGCTTTCTTT
>TRBJ1-1|.|.|TRBV19
CASSRGDRSVTEAFF
TGTGCCAGTAGTCGGGGCGACAGGTCGGTCACTGAAGCTTTCTTT
>TRBJ1-2|.|.|TRBV30
CAWSSNNRVNSPGYTF
TGTGCCTGGAGTTCAAACAACAGGGTCAATTCGCCCGGCTACACCTTC
>TRBJ2-1|TRBD1|.|TRBV6-1
CASSESIGDRGWNEQFF
TGTGCCAGCAGTGAAAGTATAGGGGACAGGGGGTGGAATGAGCAGTTCTTC
>TRBJ2-1|TRBD2|.|TRBV4-1
CASSQDDLAGGDNEQFF
TGCGCCAGCAGCCAAGATGATCTAGCGGGGGGAGACAATGAGCAGTTCTTC
>TRBJ2-2|.|.|TRBV3-1/TRBV3-2
CASSPTGISHGELFF
TGTGCCAGCAGTCCTACAGGGATATCACACGGGGAGCTGTTTTTT
>TRBJ1-6|.|.|TRBV4-2
CASSQGLGPRSPLHF
TGTGCCAGCAGCCAGGGACTTGGGCCTCGATCACCCCTCCACTTT
>TRBJ1-5|TRBD1|.|TRBV5-1
CASSPWTGGNQPQHF
TGCGCCAGCAGCCCCTGGACAGGGGGCAATCAGCCCCAGCATTTT
>TRBJ2-5|.|once|TRBV7-2
CASSLHSQETQYF
TGTGCCAGCAGCTTACACTCCCAAGAGACCCAGTACTTC
>TRBJ1-4|.|.|TRBV21-1
CASSKPRGGEKLFF
TGTGCCAGCAGCAAACCCAGGGGTGGCGAAAAACTGTTTTTT
>TRBJ2-5|TRBD2|once|TRBV19
CASSIQRGTGETQYF
TGTGCCAGTAGTATCCAGCGGGGGACGGGAGAGACCCAGTACTTC
>TRBJ2-1|.|once|TRBV7-2
CASSLYGYNEQFF
TGTGCCAGCAGCTTATATGGCTACAATGAGCAGTTCTTC
>TRBJ2-7|.|few|TRBV6-5
CASSPRGGNEQYF
TGTGCCAGCAGTCCGAGGGGAGGCAACGAGCAGTACTTC
>TRBJ2-1|.|.|TRBV27
CASSLGVATYNEQFF
TGTGCCAGCAGTTTAGGGGTAGCCACCTACAATGAGCAGTTCTTC
>TRBJ1-1|.|.|TRBV27
CASSPTTVTEAFF
TGTGCCAGCAGTCCCACGACAGTCACTGAAGCTTTCTTT
>TRBJ2-7|.|once|TRBV3-1/TRBV3-2
CASSLEGTVRPQYF
TGTGCCAGCAGCCTTGAGGGGACGGTCCGTCCGCAGTACTTC
>TRBJ1-1|.|.|TRBV18
CASSTQNRDKARRAFF
TGTGCCAGCTCAACACAAAACCGGGACAAAGCACGGAGAGCTTTCTTT
>TRBJ1-1|TRBD1|.|TRBV9
CASSASVGQTMNTEAFF
TGTGCCAGCAGCGCCTCCGTGGGACAGACCATGAACACTGAAGCTTTCTTT
>TRBJ2-7|TRBD2|.|TRBV29-1
CSVAVAGGPYEQYF
TGCAGCGTTGCAGTCGCGGGAGGCCCCTACGAGCAGTACTTC
>TRBJ2-5|TRBD1|.|TRBV29-1
CSVVRQGETQYF
TGCAGCGTTGTGAGACAGGGTGAGACCCAGTACTTC
>TRBJ2-7|.|.|TRBV5-5
CASSLRGGTSYEQYF
TGTGCCAGCAGCTTGCGTGGCGGGACCTCCTACGAGCAGTACTTC
>TRBJ1-1|.|few|TRBV14
CASSQGLGAFF
TGTGCCAGCAGCCAAGGTCTAGGAGCTTTCTTT
>TRBJ1-1|TRBD1|.|TRBV6-1
CASSERTGLNTEAFF
TGTGCCAGCAGTGAAAGGACAGGACTGAACACTGAAGCTTTCTTT
>TRBJ1-2|TRBD1|.|TRBV7-9
CASSSQGRDREDYGYTF
TGTGCCAGCAGCTCTCAAGGGCGGGACAGGGAAGACTATGGCTACACCTTC
>TRBJ2-3|.|.|TRBV7-2
CASSLGVTDTQYF
TGTGCCAGCAGCTTGGGGGTCACAGATACGCAGTATTTT
>TRBJ2-3|.|.|TRBV21-1
CASSKGGTGLCTDTQYF
TGTGCCAGCAGCAAAGGGGGGACAGGGTTATGCACAGATACGCAGTATTTT
>TRBJ2-5|.|.|TRBV30
CAWSVGGAQETQYF
TGTGCCTGGAGTGTAGGCGGGGCCCAAGAGACCCAGTACTTC
>TRBJ1-5|.|.|TRBV29-1
CSAVGTSNQPQHF
TGCAGCGCCGTCGGGACGAGCAATCAGCCCCAGCATTTT
>TRBJ1-5|.|.|TRBV19
CASSLQGEQPQHF
TGTGCCAGTAGTCTACAGGGCGAGCAGCCCCAGCATTTT
>TRBJ2-1|.|.|TRBV7-9
CASSFYRDSYNEQFF
TGTGCCAGCAGCTTTTACCGCGACTCCTACAATGAGCAGTTCTTC
>TRBJ2-7|.|.|TRBV9
CASSPGAGTLYEQYF
TGTGCCAGCAGCCCAGGCGCCGGGACTCTCTACGAGCAGTACTTC
>TRBJ1-2|.|once|TRBV19
CASSMSTGARYGYTF
TGTGCCAGTAGTATGTCGACAGGTGCCCGCTATGGCTACACCTTC
>TRBJ2-5|TRBD2|.|TRBV28
CASGLAGGPGTQYF
TGTGCCAGCGGACTAGCGGGGGGTCCGGGGACCCAGTACTTC